These T cell receptor beta chains were read from a single sample in a study of T cell responses to AZD1222 COVID-19 vaccine. Clones were sequenced by immunoSEQ multiplex PCR, and TCRdb holds only the in-frame ones, with some missing. The table shows about 69,000 clones, with about 80% occurring only once. The sequencing here drew on peripheral blood, taken 28 days after the second AZD1222 dose. These receptors all come from an adult who received the AZD1222 COVID-19 vaccine. CDR3s include the opening cysteine and the closing phenylalanine or tryptophan. Each record gives: clone size, J gene, D gene, V gene, CDR3 DNA, CDR3 protein. A D gene is named only where the DNA matches it firmly. A row's size may be missing; if present it is once, few, many or a size class.

few TRBJ1-5 TRBD1 TRBV18 TGTGCCAGCTCACCGCAACAGGGGCCCAATCAGCCCCAGCATTTT CASSPQQGPNQPQHF
NA TRBJ2-6 NA TRBV30 TGTGCCTGGAAGAATACCCCCCGAAGGTGGGGGGCCAACGTCCTGACTTTC CAWKNTPRRWGANVLTF
NA TRBJ1-1 NA TRBV5-1 TGCGCCAGCAGCTTGGTATCGGGAGGCACTGAAGCTTTCTTT CASSLVSGGTEAFF
NA TRBJ1-2 NA TRBV6-1 TGTGCCAGCAGTGAAGCGCTTCGTAACAGCGGAACGGGGAGGAGTGGCTACACCTTC CASSEALRNSGTGRSGYTF
few TRBJ1-2 NA TRBV29-1 TGCAGCGTTGAGGGTCCGGGCTACTATGGCTACACCTTC CSVEGPGYYGYTF
NA TRBJ1-3 NA TRBV3-1/TRBV3-2 TGTGCCAGCAGCCCGGGACCCGTCCGGGGCACCATATATTTT CASSPGPVRGTIYF
NA TRBJ1-2 NA TRBV7-9 TGTGCCAGCAGCGCCAGAGAGAGTAGTGGCTACACCTTC CASSARESSGYTF
NA TRBJ2-1 TRBD2 TRBV10-2 TGCGCCAGCAGTGACCTAGCGGGGGGCCCCGTATACAATGAGCAGTTCTTC CASSDLAGGPVYNEQFF
NA TRBJ2-5 TRBD1 TRBV18 TGTGCCAGCTCACAGAAGACAGGGGGGCAAGAGACCCAGTACTTC CASSQKTGGQETQYF
NA TRBJ2-3 TRBD2 TRBV9 TGTGCCAGCAGCGACGGAGCGGGGGGCACAGATACGCAGTATTTT CASSDGAGGTDTQYF
few TRBJ2-6 TRBD1 TRBV5-1 TGCGCCAGCAGCTTTTATACTGGACAGGCCAACTCTGGGGCCAACGTCCTGACTTTC CASSFYTGQANSGANVLTF
few TRBJ2-3 TRBD2 TRBV5-1 TGCGCCAGCACGCAGAGACTAGCTCGTGACGATACGCAGTATTTT CASTQRLARDDTQYF
NA TRBJ2-7 NA TRBV4-3 TGCGCCAGCAGCCAAGGCAGGGGCCTCTATTACGAGCAGTACTTC CASSQGRGLYYEQYF